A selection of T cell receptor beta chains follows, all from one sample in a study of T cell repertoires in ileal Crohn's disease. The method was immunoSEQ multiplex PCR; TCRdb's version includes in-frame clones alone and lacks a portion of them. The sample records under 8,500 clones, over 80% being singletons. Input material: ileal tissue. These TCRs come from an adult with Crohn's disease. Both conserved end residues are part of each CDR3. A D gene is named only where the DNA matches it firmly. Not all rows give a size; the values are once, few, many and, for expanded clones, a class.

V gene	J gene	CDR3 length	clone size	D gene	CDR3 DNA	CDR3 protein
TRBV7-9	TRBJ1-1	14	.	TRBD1	TGTGCCAGCAGCTCGGGACAGGTGAGCCTCCCAGCTTTCTTT	CASSSGQVSLPAFF
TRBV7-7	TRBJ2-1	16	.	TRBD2	TGTGCCAGCAGCCAAGGGACTAGCGGCCTCTACAATGAGCAGTTCTTC	CASSQGTSGLYNEQFF
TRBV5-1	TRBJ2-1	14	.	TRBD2	TGCGCCAGCAGTAGGGACTACCCATGGGTGGAGCAGTTCTTC	CASSRDYPWVEQFF
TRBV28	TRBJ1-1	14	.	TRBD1	TGTGCCAGCAGTGAGGGACAGGTCCGTTTTGAAGCTTTCTTT	CASSEGQVRFEAFF
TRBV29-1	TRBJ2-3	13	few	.	TGCAGCGTTGGTAGCGGCGTAAGAGATACGCAGTATTTT	CSVGSGVRDTQYF
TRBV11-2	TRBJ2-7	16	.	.	TGTGCCAGCAGCTTAGGGGGCAGGCTCCATGTCGACGAGCAGTACTTC	CASSLGGRLHVDEQYF
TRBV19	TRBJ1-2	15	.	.	TGTGCCAGTAGGGATTCAGGCGCGGGTAACTATGGCTACACCTTC	CASRDSGAGNYGYTF
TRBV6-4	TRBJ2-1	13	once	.	TGTGCCAGCAGTCCAACTATCTACAATGAGCAGTTCTTC	CASSPTIYNEQFF
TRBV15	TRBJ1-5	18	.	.	TGTGCCACCAGCAGCCTAGGACAGCCGGGACCTGGCAATCAGCCCCAGCATTTT	CATSSLGQPGPGNQPQHF
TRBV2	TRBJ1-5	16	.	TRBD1	TGTGCCAGCAGTGGACAGGGTCCTTCAACCAATCAGCCCCAGCATTTT	CASSGQGPSTNQPQHF
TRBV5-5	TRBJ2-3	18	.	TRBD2	TGTGCCAGCAGCGCCCTAGCGGGAGGGCCTTTTGTTGCAGATACGCAGTATTTT	CASSALAGGPFVADTQYF
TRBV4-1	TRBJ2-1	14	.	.	TGCGCCAGCAGTCAAAGAGATCCCTACAATGAGCAGTTCTTC	CASSQRDPYNEQFF
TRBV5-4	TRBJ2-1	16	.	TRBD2	TGTGCCAGCAGCTTGCATTTGCTAGCGGGAGCAAATGAGCAGTTCTTC	CASSLHLLAGANEQFF
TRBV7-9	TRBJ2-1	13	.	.	TGTGCCTCGGGTACTAGCTCCTACAATGAGCAGTTCTTC	CASGTSSYNEQFF
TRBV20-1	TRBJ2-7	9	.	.	TGCAGTGCCGGGACAACGCAGTACTTC	CSAGTTQYF
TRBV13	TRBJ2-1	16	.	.	TGTGCCAGCAGGCGCGCCGATCTAGCTAGGTACAATGAGCAGTTCTTC	CASRRADLARYNEQFF
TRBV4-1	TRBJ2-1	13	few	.	TGCGCCAGCAGCCCCCAGGGTAGGAATGAGCAGTTCTTC	CASSPQGRNEQFF
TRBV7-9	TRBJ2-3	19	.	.	TGTGCCAGCAGCGGAGGGACCCCCCCTGGCGGGCCTAGCACAGATACGCAGTATTTT	CASSGGTPPGGPSTDTQYF
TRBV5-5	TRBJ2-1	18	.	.	TGTGCCAGCAGCCCCCGGGACTCCTTAAGGGTCTCCTACAATGAGCAGTTCTTC	CASSPRDSLRVSYNEQFF
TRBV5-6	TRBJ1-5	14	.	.	TGTGCCAGCAGTCCTCGGGGAAGCAATCAGCCCCAGCATTTT	CASSPRGSNQPQHF
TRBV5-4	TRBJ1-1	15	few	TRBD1	TGTGCCAGCAGCACCGGACAGGGGTGGAACACTGAAGCTTTCTTT	CASSTGQGWNTEAFF
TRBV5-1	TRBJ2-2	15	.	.	TGCGCCAGCAGGGCGGGGTCGACGAACACCGGGGAGCTGTTTTTT	CASRAGSTNTGELFF
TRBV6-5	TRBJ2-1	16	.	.	TGTGCCAGCAGTTTCAGGCCAGTAAACTCCTACAATGAGCAGTTCTTC	CASSFRPVNSYNEQFF
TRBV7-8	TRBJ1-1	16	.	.	TGTGCCAGCAGCTTAGCCCGTCGGGAGCTCTTGACTGAAGCTTTCTTT	CASSLARRELLTEAFF
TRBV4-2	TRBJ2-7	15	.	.	TGTGCCAGCAGCCAAGTGTCTAGCGAGAGCTACGAGCAGTACTTC	CASSQVSSESYEQYF
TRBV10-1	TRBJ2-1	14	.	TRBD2	TGCGCCAGCAGTCTAGCGGGGGCTTACAATGAGCAGTTCTTC	CASSLAGAYNEQFF
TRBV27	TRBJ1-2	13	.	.	TGTGCCAGCAGTTTAATGAACGGGGATGGCTACACCTTC	CASSLMNGDGYTF
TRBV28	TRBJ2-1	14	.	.	TGTGCCAGCAGTTTATACAGGAGCAACAATGAGCAGTTCTTC	CASSLYRSNNEQFF
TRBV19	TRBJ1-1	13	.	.	TGTGCCAGTACCATAGCAGGGGTCGCTGAAGCTTTCTTT	CASTIAGVAEAFF
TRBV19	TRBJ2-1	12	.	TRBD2	TGTGCCAGTAGTGACAGACTAGCGGGACAGTTCTTC	CASSDRLAGQFF